A selection of T cell receptor beta chains follows, all from one sample in a study of blood T cells in healthy people across ages. TCRdb reanalysed the 5' RACE reads using MiXCR and keeps one entry per CDR3 protein. This sample has around 1.5 million distinct CDR3 sequences, with approximately 42% found just once. Sequencing was carried out using blood. Every receptor here comes from a woman under 30 in good health. Each CDR3 is given with its conserved first and last residue. The D gene is left open where the match is weak. The listing skips clone size in some rows; elsewhere it reads once, few, many or a size class.

>-|-|TRBJ1-2|TRBV14
TGTGCCAGCAGCCAAGATCTTTGGGGGTTGAACTATGGCTACACCTTC
CASSQDLWGLNYGYTF
>-|few|TRBJ2-3|TRBV5-1
TGCGCCAGCATCCGTGGCGGGGGCACAGATACGCAGTATTTT
CASIRGGGTDTQYF
>TRBD1|-|TRBJ2-5|TRBV11-2
TGTGCCAGCAGAAGACCTCAGGACAGGGAAAAAGAGACCCAGTACTTC
CASRRPQDREKETQYF
>TRBD1|-|TRBJ1-2|TRBV4-1
TGCGCCAGCAGCCAAGCCATGGACAGGGATGGCTACACCTTC
CASSQAMDRDGYTF
>TRBD2|few|TRBJ2-3|TRBV20-1
TGCAGTGCCATGACTAGCGGACCCACAGATACGCAGTATTTT
CSAMTSGPTDTQYF
>-|-|TRBJ2-3|TRBV7-9
TGTGCCAGCGGCCGGGGGGACAGTTCCACAGATACGCAGTATTTT
CASGRGDSSTDTQYF
>-|few|TRBJ1-6|TRBV6-6
TGTGCCAGCAGTTACTCGAGCGGGGGCGGTAATTCACCCCTCCACTTT
CASSYSSGGGNSPLHF
>-|-|TRBJ1-6|TRBV20-1
TGCAGTGCCGGGGATGAGATATATAATTCACCCCTCCACTTT
CSAGDEIYNSPLHF
>-|few|TRBJ1-1|TRBV6-1
TGTGCCAGCAGTGACGACCCACGAGGGACTGAAGCTTTCTTT
CASSDDPRGTEAFF
>TRBD2|-|TRBJ2-1|TRBV25-1
TGTGCCAGTAGTCCACTAGCGGACTACAATGAGCAGTTCTTC
CASSPLADYNEQFF
>-|-|TRBJ2-5|TRBV6-6
TGTGCCAGCCTTCGGGGTGCGGGATGGGAGACCCAGTACTTC
CASLRGAGWETQYF
>-|-|TRBJ1-2|TRBV12-3/TRBV12-4
TGTGCCAGCAGTTTCGAGACCTCCAAAGGTGGCTACACCTTC
CASSFETSKGGYTF
>TRBD1|-|TRBJ1-5|TRBV15
TGTGCCACCAGCAGCGACAGGGGTAGCAATCAGCCCCAGCATTTT
CATSSDRGSNQPQHF
>TRBD1|-|TRBJ2-7|TRBV29-1
TGCAGCGCCAAGACAGGGCGTACCTACGAGCAGTACTTC
CSAKTGRTYEQYF
>-|-|TRBJ2-7|TRBV10-3
TGTGCCACCACCTTAGGGCAGCAATCCTACGAGCAGTACTTC
CATTLGQQSYEQYF
>-|-|TRBJ1-4|TRBV11-2
TGTGCCAGCAGCCTAGGGACCAGTGACAGAGGGGAAAAACTGTTTTTT
CASSLGTSDRGEKLFF
>-|-|TRBJ1-2|TRBV29-1
TGCAGCGTTGATAGCAGGAGGTACTATGGCTACACCTTC
CSVDSRRYYGYTF
>-|-|TRBJ2-1|TRBV9
TGTGCCAGCAGCGTAGGGCGGGGGCCCTACAATGAGCAGTTCTTC
CASSVGRGPYNEQFF
>-|-|TRBJ2-5|TRBV29-1
TGCAGCGCCCGGGTCGGGGAATACAATGAGCAGTACTTC
CSARVGEYNEQYF
>-|-|TRBJ2-3|TRBV28
TGTGCCAGCCTTCAAACGGGGAGCACAGATACGCAGTATTTT
CASLQTGSTDTQYF
>-|-|TRBJ1-2|TRBV25-1
TGTGCCAGCAGGGGCAGGGCGGACCTGGTCTATGGCTACACCTTC
CASRGRADLVYGYTF
>TRBD2|-|TRBJ2-5|TRBV3-1
TGTGCCAGCAGCCACCCAGACGGGAGGCGAAACAAGAAAGAGACCCAGTACTTC
CASSHPDGRRNKKETQYF
>-|many|TRBJ2-5|TRBV10-3
TGTGCCATCAGTGGTTGGGGAGAAACCCAAGAGACCCAGTACTTC
CAISGWGETQETQYF
>TRBD2|few|TRBJ2-7|TRBV12-3/TRBV12-4
TGTGCCAGCAGTACAGGACTAGCGGGAAGCTCCTACGAGCAGTACTTC
CASSTGLAGSSYEQYF
>-|-|TRBJ1-1|TRBV3-1
TGTGCCAGCAGCCCTCCGATGGGGTATGATCGGAACACTGAAGCTTTCTTT
CASSPPMGYDRNTEAFF
>-|-|TRBJ1-3|TRBV18
TGTGCCAGCTCACCCAAATTCCCAGAGGACTCTGGAAACACCATATATTTT
CASSPKFPEDSGNTIYF
>-|-|TRBJ1-3|TRBV28
TGTGCCAGCAGTTTTCAGGGCCGGCAGTCTGGAAACACCATATATTTT
CASSFQGRQSGNTIYF
>TRBD2|few|TRBJ2-1|TRBV2
TGTGCCAGCAGGCCTACTAGCGGGGGATACAATGAGCAGTTCTTC
CASRPTSGGYNEQFF
>TRBD2|-|TRBJ2-3|TRBV9
TGTGCCAGCAGCCCCCGGGCTAGCGGGGGGCCTGGGGATACGCAGTATTTT
CASSPRASGGPGDTQYF
>-|few|TRBJ2-3|TRBV30
TGTGCCTGGAGTCGACGTAACACAGATACGCAGTATTTT
CAWSRRNTDTQYF
>TRBD2|-|TRBJ2-3|TRBV7-7
TGTGCCAGCAGCCCCTCAGCGGGAACTACTACAGATACGCAGTATTTT
CASSPSAGTTTDTQYF
>-|few|TRBJ2-3|TRBV6-5
TGTGCCAGCAGTCCCCCCCCGCAGGGGACAGATACGCAGTATTTT
CASSPPPQGTDTQYF
>TRBD2|few|TRBJ2-3|TRBV7-9
TGTGCCTCGACTAGCGGGAGAACAGATACGCAGTATTTT
CASTSGRTDTQYF
>-|-|TRBJ1-1|TRBV29-1
TGCAGCGTTGCACACGAGAACACTGAAGCTTTCTTT
CSVAHENTEAFF
>-|-|TRBJ2-6|TRBV10-2
TGCGCCAGCAGTGCGTCCACCGGGTCCTCTGGGGCCAACGTCCTGACTTTC
CASSASTGSSGANVLTF
>-|few|TRBJ2-5|TRBV6-1
TGTGCCAGCAATATAGGACCGCCCCAGTACTTC
CASNIGPPQYF
>-|-|TRBJ2-2|TRBV18
TGTGCCAGCTCACCTTCGGGATACACCGGGGAGCTGTTTTTT
CASSPSGYTGELFF
>-|-|TRBJ1-1|TRBV27
TGTGCCAGCAGTGTCTCAGGGTTTTGGACTGAAGCTTTCTTT
CASSVSGFWTEAFF
>TRBD2|-|TRBJ2-1|TRBV20-1
TGCAGTGCTACGCCGACTAGCGGAGCCCTGAGCTCCTACAATGAGCAGTTCTTC
CSATPTSGALSSYNEQFF
>-|many|TRBJ2-1|TRBV6-6
TGTGCCAGCAGTTCGATGCGTGATGAGCAGTTCTTC
CASSSMRDEQFF
>-|-|TRBJ2-7|TRBV18
TGTGCCAGCTCAGGGGCTGAGTACGAGCAGTACTTC
CASSGAEYEQYF
>TRBD1|-|TRBJ1-5|TRBV28
TGTGCCAGCACCGTAGGCCCAAGACAGGGGGGAAGCAATCAGCCCCAGCATTTT
CASTVGPRQGGSNQPQHF
>-|few|TRBJ1-4|TRBV12-3/TRBV12-4
TGTGCCAGCAGTTTAGTGGTCAACGAAAAACTGTTTTTT
CASSLVVNEKLFF
>TRBD1|-|TRBJ2-7|TRBV11-2
TGTGCCAGCAGCTCCACAAGACAGGGTCGGTACGAGCAGTACTTC
CASSSTRQGRYEQYF
>TRBD1|many|TRBJ1-2|TRBV29-1
TGCAGCGCCAGGACAGGGGTAAACTATGGCTACACCTTC
CSARTGVNYGYTF
>TRBD2|once|TRBJ2-3|TRBV20-1
TGCAGTGCTAGAGGGACTAGCGGCGACACCGCAGATACGCAGTATTTT
CSARGTSGDTADTQYF
>TRBD2|few|TRBJ2-5|TRBV12-3/TRBV12-4
TGTGCCAGCAGTTTATACGGGGGGGCCAAAAAGACCCAGTACTTC
CASSLYGGAKKTQYF
>-|-|TRBJ1-2|TRBV7-9
TGTGTCAGCAGCGTAACCGGGGCCTATGGCTACACCTTC
CVSSVTGAYGYTF
>-|-|TRBJ2-7|TRBV2
TGTGCCAGCAGTGAACTAGCGCTATCCTACAATGAGCAGTACTTC
CASSELALSYNEQYF
>-|few|TRBJ2-1|TRBV6-1
TGTGCCAGCAGTATTCTAGCAGGGAGCTCCTACAATGAGCAGTTCTTC
CASSILAGSSYNEQFF
>TRBD2|-|TRBJ2-3|TRBV20-1
TGCAGTGCTCCGTGGACTAGCGGGAGAGGAGATACGCAGTATTTT
CSAPWTSGRGDTQYF
>-|-|TRBJ1-6|TRBV20-1
TGCAGTGCACCCCGGGACTGGGGTAATTCACCCCTCCACTTT
CSAPRDWGNSPLHF